A single sample is the source of the 19 T cell receptor beta chains below, sequenced in a study of T cells in Graves' hyperthyroidism and ophthalmopathy. Template material for amplifying TCR beta CDR3 regions consisted of RNA transcripts. TCR CDR3 underwent first-round RT-PCR with the HTBI primer set. TCRdb re-derived calls from the multiplex PCR reads in MiXCR, one entry per CDR3 protein. The data contain approximately 400,000 distinct CDR3 sequences, approximately 15% of them seen just once; the ten biggest clones take up approximately 8%. The sample was blood. The receptors shown here come from a woman between 18 and 30 years old with Graves' hyperthyroidism.

CDR3 nucleotide sequence: TGTGCCAGCAGCCACCATATCCGGGGACAGGATGAAGGAGGAGGCCAAGAGACCCAGTACTTC. Protein: CASSHHIRGQDEGGGQETQYF. V and J are TRBV9 and TRBJ2-5, with TRBD1 matching over 8 bases. The CDR3 totals 21 residues. The germline CDR1 and CDR2 sequences are SGDLS and YYNGEE. With V trimmed by 4 bases and J by 1 base, 24 bases remained unmatched. Full variable domain (missing parts from reference TRBV9 and TRBJ2-5): DSGVTQTPKHLITATGQRVTLRCSPRSGDLSVYWYQQSLDQGLQFLIQYYNGEERAKGNILERFSAQQFPDLHSELNLSSLELGDSALYFCASSHHIRGQDEGGGQETQYFGPGTRLLVL.

This clonotype was recorded a few times. The chain joins TRBV9 to TRBJ2-3; TRBD2 aligns across 11 bases. This CDR3 region has 17 residues. The V gene's germline CDR1 is SGDLS and CDR2 YYNGEE. Germline trimming cut 0 bases from V and 0 bases from J; bases unmatched to any gene: 3. CDR3 residues: CASSVGGLAASTDTQYF. CDR3 nucleotides: TGTGCCAGCAGCGTAGGGGGACTAGCGGCAAGCACAGATACGCAGTATTTT.

This clonotype was observed a few times. The junction and the germline gene differ at one end; a read error may be behind it. V gene TRBV7-7 combines with J gene TRBJ2-1; 16 positions agree with TRBD2. The CDR3 covers 18 residues. Per the germline V gene, CDR1 is SSHAT and CDR2 is FNYEAQ (reference sequence). Here the CDR3 DNA reads TGTGCTAGCAGCTTACGTGGGGGACTAGCGGGAGGGCAAAATGAGCAGTTCTTC. Its protein product is CASSLRGGLAGGQNEQFF.

The CDR3 region has the DNA TGTGCCAGCAGCTTAACTCCGGGACTAGCGGGGGGGAGAGAGACCCAGTACTTC. Translation: CASSLTPGLAGGRETQYF. The V gene is TRBV7-2, the J gene TRBJ2-5, with 16 bases identical to TRBD2. The CDR3 spans 18 residues. The germline CDR1 and CDR2 sequences are SGHTA and FQGNSA. Trimming took 2 bases from V and 4 from J; bases not matched to a gene: 7. Based on the CDR3 plus reference TRBV7-2 and TRBJ2-5, the full variable domain is GAGVSQSPSNKVTEKGKDVELRCDPISGHTALYWYRQSLGQGLEFLIYFQGNSAPDKSGLPSDRFSAERTGGSVSTLTIQRTQQEDSAVYLCASSLTPGLAGGRETQYFGPGTRLLVL.

This clonotype appeared a single time. The chain is built from TRBV28 and TRBJ1-2; tentatively, D is TRBD1 (5 bases). Trimming removed 8 bases from V and 8 bases from J, with 18 bases in between. The CDR3 totals 13 residues. Germline V CDR1 and CDR2: MDHEN, SYDVKM. CDR3 residues: CASGSDRVGGYTF. Here the CDR3 DNA reads TGTGCCAGCGGCTCAGACAGAGTGGGAGGCTACACCTTC.

The rearrangement uses TRBV4-1 and TRBJ2-7; possible D gene TRBD2, 5 bases. The ends were cut back, 4 bases at V and 4 bases at J, with 17 bases in the middle. The CDR3 is 15 residues long. Per the germline V gene, CDR1 is MGHRA and CDR2 is YSYEKL. In DNA, the CDR3 is TGCGCCAGCAGCCCGCTGGATCGGGGAAGGTACGAGCAGTACTTC. It encodes CASSPLDRGRYEQYF.

The chain has TRBV24-1 and TRBJ2-1, with D perhaps matching TRBD2 (7 bases). Germline CDR1 reads KGHDR; CDR2 reads SFDVKD. V lost 3 bases to trimming and J lost 2 bases, with 16 bases between them. This CDR3 region has 17 residues. The CDR3 DNA is TGTGCCACCAGTGATGCCCGGGGGGCTAAGGCCTACAATGAGCAGTTCTTC. It specifies CATSDARGAKAYNEQFF.

This clonotype was recorded at least ten times. CDR3 DNA sequence: TGTGCCAGCAGCCAAGAAATAGGGGCGCAAGGGACAGATACGCAGTATTTT. This translates into CASSQEIGAQGTDTQYF. The genes are TRBV3-1 and TRBJ2-3; TRBD1 might be the D (5 bases). From germline, CDR1 is LGHDT and CDR2 YNNKEL (reference sequence). The CDR3 spans 17 residues. V was shortened by 0 bases and J by 3 bases, with 16 bases between the two germline ends.

This clonotype showed up many times. One end of the junction does not line up with germline, which may come from a read error. This chain uses TRBV10-3 with TRBJ2-2, with D possibly TRBD1 on 5 matching bases. Germline CDR1 and CDR2: ENHRY and SYGVKD. The CDR3 has 14 amino acids. CDR3 DNA: TGTGCCATCGGTGAAGGGGCGAACACCGGGGAGCTGTTTTTT. Amino acids: CAIGEGANTGELFF.

This clonotype was counted at least ten times. V gene TRBV20-1 combines with J gene TRBJ2-3, with 11 bases identical to TRBD2. Germline V gene data show CDR1 as DFQATT and CDR2 as SNEGSKA (reference sequence). The CDR3 sequence is 13 residues long. V gave up 3 bases and J gave up 10 bases; unmatched junction bases: 6. The CDR3 region has the DNA TGCAGTGCTAGGACTAGCGGGGTCAGGGCGCAGTATTTT. Protein: CSARTSGVRAQYF.

This clonotype was recorded at least ten times. The chain carries TRBV29-1 and TRBJ2-5; D unclear. Trimming left V 4 bases short and J 3 bases short, with 6 bases between. CDR3 length: 11 amino acids. Per the germline V gene, CDR1 is SQVTM and CDR2 is ANQGSEA. The CDR3, as DNA: TGCAGCGTTGTATGGGAAGAGACCCAGTACTTC. The encoded protein is CSVVWEETQYF.

This clonotype was observed a few times. The V and J genes are TRBV10-3 and TRBJ1-4; no definite D call. The CDR3 is 15 residues long. Germline V lookup: CDR1 ENHRY, CDR2 SYGVKD. Between the trimmed V and J ends, which lost 2 bases and 8 bases, there was a span of 15 bases. In DNA form, the CDR3 reads TGTGCCATCAGTGAGGAGAAAGGACTGGGGGAAAAACTGTTTTTT. Encoded protein: CAISEEKGLGEKLFF.

The rearrangement links TRBV27 to TRBJ1-1; D might be TRBD1 (5 bases). The CDR3 totals 12 residues. Germline assignment: CDR1 MNHEY and CDR2 SMNVEV (reference sequence). The germline V and J ends were trimmed by 6 bases and 3 bases, with 8 bases remaining between them. As DNA, the CDR3 is TGTGCCAGCAGAAGGGGTTACACTGAAGCTTTCTTT. It yields the protein CASRRGYTEAFF.

Details on this clonotype: One end of the junction fails to match germline, which may point to a read error. V usage is TRBV7-8 and J usage is TRBJ2-3, with 8 bases aligning to TRBD2. Germline assignment: CDR1 SGHVS and CDR2 FQNEAQ. This CDR3 is 14 amino acids long. The CDR3 nucleotides read TGTGCCAGCAGTCCCTCCGGGGGGGGTGATACGCAGTGTTTT. This gives the protein CASSPSGGGDTQCF. Supplemented by reference TRBV7-8 and TRBJ2-3, the full variable domain reads GAGVSQSPRYKVAKRGQDVALRCDPISGHVSLFWYQQALGQGPEFLTYFQNEAQLDKSGLPSDRFFAERPEGSVSTLKIQRTQQEDSAVYLCASSPSGGGDTQCFGPGTRLTVL.

This clonotype was seen a few times. This chain links TRBV10-3 with TRBJ2-1; 9 bases agree with TRBD2. The V segment lost 6 bases and the J segment 2 bases; nucleotides outside the gene matches: 2. CDR3 size: 14 residues. Germline-derived CDR1 and CDR2 are ENHRY and SYGVKD. This CDR3 is CAIRSGGTYNEQFF. In DNA, the CDR3 is TGTGCCATCAGAAGCGGGGGGACCTACAATGAGCAGTTCTTC.

This clonotype was seen repeatedly, ten times or more. The chain employs TRBV3-1 and TRBJ2-1, with no clear D. Germline values: CDR1 LGHDT, CDR2 YNNKEL (reference sequence). The CDR3 has 16 residues. The V end lost 0 bases, the J end lost 3 bases, and 12 bases lay between the germline ends. DNA for the CDR3: TGTGCCAGCAGCCAAGATCGCGGTTCGCACTACAATGAGCAGTTCTTC. It codes for CASSQDRGSHYNEQFF.

The table lists this clonotype with many counts. This chain joins TRBV24-1 and TRBJ2-2; D is possibly TRBD2 (5 bases). Trimming cost V 3 bases and J 6 bases, with 13 bases left between them. Germline loops: CDR1 KGHDR, CDR2 SFDVKD. The CDR3 covers 15 residues. The CDR3 sequence is CATSDSATEAGELFF. CDR3 DNA sequence: TGTGCCACCAGTGATAGTGCGACGGAGGCCGGGGAGCTGTTTTTT.

V gene TRBV9 combines with J gene TRBJ1-5, with TRBD1 matching over 9 bases. This CDR3 is 14 amino acids long. Trimming at V came to 6 bases and at J to 7 bases, leaving 8 bases not matched to a gene. Looked up from germline, CDR1 is SGDLS and CDR2 is YYNGEE. CDR3 sequence (DNA): TGTGCCAGCACCCCCGGGACAGGGATACAGCCCCAGCATTTT. Its translation: CASTPGTGIQPQHF.

This clonotype was observed at least ten times. The chain employs TRBV27 and TRBJ1-2, with 7 positions matching TRBD1. The CDR3 consists of 14 residues. Germline trimming cut 5 bases from V and 3 bases from J; bases unmatched to any gene: 6. Germline values: CDR1 MNHEY, CDR2 SMNVEV (reference sequence). CDR3 sequence reads: CASSPTGEDYGYTF. CDR3 sequence (DNA): TGTGCCAGCAGTCCCACAGGGGAGGACTATGGCTACACCTTC.